This is a list of T cell receptor beta chains from one sample in a study of blood T cell repertoires in COVID-19. TCRdb's table, derived via immunoSEQ multiplex PCR, lists solely in-frame clones and lacks some. Among over 150,000 clones listed, approximately 73% were seen once. The sequenced sample consisted of peripheral blood. Receptor source: a woman of 80 years or more with acute or convalescent COVID-19. The CDR3 runs from the conserved cysteine through the conserved F or W. A D gene is named only where the DNA matches it firmly. Rows may omit the clone size; those that give it use once, few, many or a size class.

j_call clone_size d_call v_call cdr3_nt cdr3_aa
TRBJ2-2 NA NA TRBV7-3 TGTGCCAGCAGCACAACAGGGACGAACACCGGGGAGCTGTTTTTT CASSTTGTNTGELFF
TRBJ1-1 once NA TRBV4-2 TGTGCCAGCAGCCATGGAACAGCCCTTGGAGCTTTCTTT CASSHGTALGAFF
TRBJ1-2 NA TRBD1 TRBV19 TGTGCCATCTACAGGGGAAACTATGGCTACACCTTC CAIYRGNYGYTF
TRBJ2-2 few NA TRBV14 TGTGCCAGCAAGAACCCGGGAACCGGGGAGCTGTTTTTT CASKNPGTGELFF
TRBJ2-2 NA NA TRBV5-1 TGCGCCAGCAGCCCATTGGGCAGTGGCACCGGGGAGCTGTTTTTT CASSPLGSGTGELFF
TRBJ1-2 NA NA TRBV19 TGTGCCAGCCGCCCCCAGACAGTCTATGGCTACACCTTC CASRPQTVYGYTF
TRBJ2-1 NA TRBD2 TRBV7-9 TGTGCCAGCAGCTTAGGCCTAGCGGGTTTTAGAAATGAGCAGTTCTTC CASSLGLAGFRNEQFF
TRBJ1-2 NA NA TRBV10-3 TGTGCCATCGGGGGGGGCGAAGGCTACACCTTC CAIGGGEGYTF
TRBJ2-7 NA TRBD1 TRBV24-1 TGTGCCACCAGTGATGACCCCCGCGGACAGGTTTCCTACGAGCAGTACTTC CATSDDPRGQVSYEQYF
TRBJ2-2 NA NA TRBV27 TGTGCCAGCAGTTTATCCCGATATGGGGGGGCTAACACCGGGGAGCTGTTTTTT CASSLSRYGGANTGELFF
TRBJ2-5 few NA TRBV5-5 TGTGCCAGCAGACCTGGACAGAGAGAGACCCAGTACTTC CASRPGQRETQYF
TRBJ2-2 NA NA TRBV2 TGTGCCAGCAGTGAAGCGCAGGGTAACACCGGGGAGCTGTTTTTT CASSEAQGNTGELFF
TRBJ1-2 NA TRBD1 TRBV3-1/TRBV3-2 TGTGCCAGCAGCCAAGTTAAGACAGGGGCGTTTTTGGGCTACACCTTC CASSQVKTGAFLGYTF
TRBJ1-1 once NA TRBV15 TGTGCCACCAGCAGTCCAACCGGGACAGAAGCTTTCTTT CATSSPTGTEAFF
TRBJ2-3 NA TRBD2 TRBV6-6 TGTGCCACCGGGGGGGCCTTCACAGATACGCAGTATTTT CATGGAFTDTQYF
TRBJ1-5 NA TRBD1 TRBV10-3 TGTGCCATCGGGACAGGGTCGGACAGCAATCAGCCCCAGCATTTT CAIGTGSDSNQPQHF